This T cell receptor (beta chain) was retrieved from a study of blood T cell repertoires in COVID-19. As for the study in general: The samples span acute and convalescent COVID-19 from the United States, Italy and Spain.

This CDR3 region has 12 residues. With 7 bases removed from V and 8 bases from J, the gap between germline ends came to 10 bases. Germline V gives CDR1 SGHRS, CDR2 YFSETQ. Using immunoSEQ multiplex PCR, the repertoire was profiled, and TCRdb retains in-frame clones only, with some absent. The data contain approximately 90,000 clones, 70% to 85% of them singletons. The chain combines TRBV5-1 with TRBJ1-6; D not resolved. What was sequenced was peripheral blood. The clonotype was recovered from a man between 60 and 70 years old with acute or convalescent COVID-19. This chain's CDR3 is CASGGLDSPLHF. The CDR3 region has the DNA TGCGCCAGCGGCGGTCTGGATTCACCCCTCCACTTT.